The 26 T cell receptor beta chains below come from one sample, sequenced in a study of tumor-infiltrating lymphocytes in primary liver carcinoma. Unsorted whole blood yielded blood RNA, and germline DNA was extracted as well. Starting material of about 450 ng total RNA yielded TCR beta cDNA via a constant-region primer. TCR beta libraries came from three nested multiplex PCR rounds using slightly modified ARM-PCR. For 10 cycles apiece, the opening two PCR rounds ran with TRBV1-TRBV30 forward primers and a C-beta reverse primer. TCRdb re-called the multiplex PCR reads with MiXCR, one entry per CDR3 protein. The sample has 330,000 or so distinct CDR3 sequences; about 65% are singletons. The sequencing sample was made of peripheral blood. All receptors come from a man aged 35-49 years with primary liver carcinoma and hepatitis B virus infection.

CDR3 residues: CAISDGDTSPGGYGYTF. CDR3 bases: TGTGCCATCAGTGATGGGGATACCTCCCCGGGGGGGTATGGCTACACCTTC. The rearrangement joins TRBV10-3 to TRBJ1-2, with D possibly TRBD1 on 5 matching bases. The germline CDR1 and CDR2 sequences are ENHRY and SYGVKD. V lost 3 bases, J lost 5 bases, and 22 bases lay in between. The CDR3 is 17 residues long.

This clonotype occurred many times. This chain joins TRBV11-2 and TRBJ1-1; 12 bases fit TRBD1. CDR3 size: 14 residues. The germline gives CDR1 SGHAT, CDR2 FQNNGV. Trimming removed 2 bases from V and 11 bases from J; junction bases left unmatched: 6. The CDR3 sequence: CASSLSRDRGRAFF. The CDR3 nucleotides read TGTGCCAGCAGCTTAAGCCGGGACAGGGGGCGGGCTTTCTTT.

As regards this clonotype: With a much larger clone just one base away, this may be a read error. CDR3 DNA sequence: TGCGCCAGCAGCCAAACCAGTGGCTCAGCCTACGAGCAGTACTTC. This encodes CASSQTSGSAYEQYF. This chain connects TRBV4-1 to TRBJ2-7; no reliable D call. Germline V gene data show CDR1 as MGHRA and CDR2 as YSYEKL. The CDR3 has 15 amino acids. Trimming took 2 bases from V and 2 from J, leaving 13 bases between them.

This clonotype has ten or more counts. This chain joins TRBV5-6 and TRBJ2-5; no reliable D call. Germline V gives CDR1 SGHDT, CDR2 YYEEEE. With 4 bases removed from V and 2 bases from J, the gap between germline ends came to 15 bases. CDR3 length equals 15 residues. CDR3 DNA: TGTGCCAGCAGCATCGCAGGCGCTCGACAAGAGACCCAGTACTTC. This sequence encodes CASSIAGARQETQYF.

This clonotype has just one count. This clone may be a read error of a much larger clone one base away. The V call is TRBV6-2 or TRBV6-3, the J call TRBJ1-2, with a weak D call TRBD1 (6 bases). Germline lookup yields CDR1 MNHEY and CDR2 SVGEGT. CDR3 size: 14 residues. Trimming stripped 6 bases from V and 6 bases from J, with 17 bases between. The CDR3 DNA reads TGTGCCAGCAGCTCCCTTGGGGGCACTGATGGCTACACCTTC. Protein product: CASSSLGGTDGYTF.

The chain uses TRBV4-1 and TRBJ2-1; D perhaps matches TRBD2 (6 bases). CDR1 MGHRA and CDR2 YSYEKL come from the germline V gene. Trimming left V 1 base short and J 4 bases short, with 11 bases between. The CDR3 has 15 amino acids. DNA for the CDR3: TGCGCCAGCAGCCAAGGGGCCGGGAGTTACAATGAGCAGTTCTTC. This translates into CASSQGAGSYNEQFF.

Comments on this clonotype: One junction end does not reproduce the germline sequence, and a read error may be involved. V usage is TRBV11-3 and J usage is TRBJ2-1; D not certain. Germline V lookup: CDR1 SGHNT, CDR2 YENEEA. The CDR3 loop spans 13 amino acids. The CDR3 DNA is TGCGCCAGCAGCTTAATCGGCCACAATGAGCAGTTCTTC. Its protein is CASSLIGHNEQFF.

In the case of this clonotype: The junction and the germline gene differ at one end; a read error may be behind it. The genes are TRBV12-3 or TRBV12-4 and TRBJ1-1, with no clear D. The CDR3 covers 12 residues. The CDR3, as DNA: TGTGACAGCAGTTTCGCCCACACTGAAGCTTTCTTT. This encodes CDSSFAHTEAFF.

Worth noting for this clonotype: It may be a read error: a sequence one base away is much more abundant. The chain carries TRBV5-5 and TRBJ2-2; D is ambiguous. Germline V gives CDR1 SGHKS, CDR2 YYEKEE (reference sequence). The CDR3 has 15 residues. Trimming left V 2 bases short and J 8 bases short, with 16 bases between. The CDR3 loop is CASSLFLAAEGELFF. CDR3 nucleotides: TGTGCCAGCAGCTTATTTCTCGCGGCAGAAGGGGAGCTGTTTTTT. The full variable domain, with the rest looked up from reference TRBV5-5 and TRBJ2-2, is DAGVTQSPTHLIKTRGQQVTLRCSPISGHKSVSWYQQVLGQGPQFIFQYYEKEERGRGNFPDRFSARQFPNYSSELNVNALLLGDSALYLCASSLFLAAEGELFFGEGSRLTVL.

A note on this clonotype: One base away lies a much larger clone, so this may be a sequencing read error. CDR3 DNA sequence: TGTGACAGCAGTTTTCCGGGACAGGGGGCTGGCTACACCTTC. Translation gives CDSSFPGQGAGYTF. This sequence joins TRBV12-3 or TRBV12-4 and TRBJ1-2; 12 bases are shared with TRBD1. This CDR3 spans 14 amino acids.

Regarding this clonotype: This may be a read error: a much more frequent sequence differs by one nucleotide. Written as DNA, the CDR3 is TGTGCCAGCAGTACTGAGGACAGGACGAACATCGGGGAGCTGTTTTTT. The encoded protein is CASSTEDRTNIGELFF. This chain uses TRBV12-3 or TRBV12-4 with TRBJ2-2, with 7 nucleotides matching TRBD1. The CDR3 runs 16 residues.

The CDR3 DNA is TGTGCCAGCAACCGACCGGGCGGTACAGATACGCAGTATTTT. It specifies CASNRPGGTDTQYF. The chain links TRBV9 to TRBJ2-3, with D unclear. The CDR3 extends over 14 amino acids. V gave up 6 bases and J gave up 3 bases, with 14 bases separating them. The germline V gene encodes CDR1 SGDLS and CDR2 YYNGEE.

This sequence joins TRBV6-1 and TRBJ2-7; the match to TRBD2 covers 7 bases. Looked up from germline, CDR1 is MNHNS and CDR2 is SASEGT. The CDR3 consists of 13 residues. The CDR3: CAGGRQSSGEQYF. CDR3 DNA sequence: TGTGCGGGTGGGCGTCAGTCTAGCGGCGAGCAGTACTTC.

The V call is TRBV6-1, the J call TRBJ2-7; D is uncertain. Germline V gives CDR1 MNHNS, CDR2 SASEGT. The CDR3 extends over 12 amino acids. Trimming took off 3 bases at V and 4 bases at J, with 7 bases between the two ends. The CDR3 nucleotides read TGTGCCAGCAGTGATAGTCGGTACGAGCAGTACTTC. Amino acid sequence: CASSDSRYEQYF.

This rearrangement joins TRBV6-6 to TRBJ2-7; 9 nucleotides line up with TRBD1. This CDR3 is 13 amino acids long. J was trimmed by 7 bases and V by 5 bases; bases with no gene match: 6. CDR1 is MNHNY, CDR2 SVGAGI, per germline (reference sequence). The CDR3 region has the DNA TGTGCCAGCAGTGTCTACAGGGGGCGAGAGCAGTACTTC. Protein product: CASSVYRGREQYF.

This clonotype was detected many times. The CDR3: CASSYDFLYGYTF. The CDR3 DNA follows: TGTGCCAGCAGTTACGACTTTCTCTATGGCTACACCTTC. The chain recombines TRBV6-5 with TRBJ1-2; D call uncertain. The CDR3 length is 13 residues. CDR1 and CDR2 from the germline V gene are MNHEY and SVGAGI. V lost 2 bases to trimming and J lost 4 bases, with 8 bases between them.

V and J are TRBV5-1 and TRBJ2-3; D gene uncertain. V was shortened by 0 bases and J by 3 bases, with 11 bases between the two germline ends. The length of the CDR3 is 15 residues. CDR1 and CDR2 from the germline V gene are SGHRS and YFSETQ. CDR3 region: CASSLDWISTDTQYF. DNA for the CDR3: TGCGCCAGCAGCTTGGATTGGATTAGTACAGATACGCAGTATTTT.

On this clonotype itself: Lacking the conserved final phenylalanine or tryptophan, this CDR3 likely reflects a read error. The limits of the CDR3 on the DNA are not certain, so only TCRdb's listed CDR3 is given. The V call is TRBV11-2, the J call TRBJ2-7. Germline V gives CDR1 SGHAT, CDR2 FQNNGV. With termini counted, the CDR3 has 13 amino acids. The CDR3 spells CASSLERPSEHYI.

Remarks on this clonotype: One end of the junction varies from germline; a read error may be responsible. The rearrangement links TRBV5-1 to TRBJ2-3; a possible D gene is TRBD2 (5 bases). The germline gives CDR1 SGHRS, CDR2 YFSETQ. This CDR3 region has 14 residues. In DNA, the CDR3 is TGTGCCAGCAGCTTGCTTGGACTCCCAGATACGCAGTATTTT. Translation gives CASSLLGLPDTQYF.

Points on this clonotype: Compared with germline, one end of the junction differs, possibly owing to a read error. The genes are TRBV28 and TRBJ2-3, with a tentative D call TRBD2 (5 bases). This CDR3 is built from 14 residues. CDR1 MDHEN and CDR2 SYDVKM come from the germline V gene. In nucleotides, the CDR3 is TGTGTCAGCAAGTCGGGAACTAGCACAGATACGCAGTATTTT. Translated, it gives CVSKSGTSTDTQYF.

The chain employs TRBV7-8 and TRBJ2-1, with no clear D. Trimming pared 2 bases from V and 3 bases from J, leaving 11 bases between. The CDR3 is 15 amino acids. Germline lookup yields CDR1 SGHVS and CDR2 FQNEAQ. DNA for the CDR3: TGTGCCAGCAGCTTACCTAAGGCCCTCTACAATGAGCAGTTCTTC. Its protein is CASSLPKALYNEQFF.

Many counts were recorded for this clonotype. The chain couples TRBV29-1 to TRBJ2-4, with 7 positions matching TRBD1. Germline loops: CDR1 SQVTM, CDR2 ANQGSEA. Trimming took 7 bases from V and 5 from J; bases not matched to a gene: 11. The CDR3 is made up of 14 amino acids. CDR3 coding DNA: TGCAGCGGAGGGGGCGGTGGGGGTCAAAACATTCAGTACTTC. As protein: CSGGGGGGQNIQYF.

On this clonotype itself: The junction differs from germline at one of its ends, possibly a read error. The CDR3 DNA reads TGTGTCAGCACTCCACGGGTGTCCCTCCGCAGTGAAGCTTTCTTT. Protein sequence: CVSTPRVSLRSEAFF. V is TRBV12-3 or TRBV12-4 and J is TRBJ1-1; no firm D call. The CDR3 contains 15 residues.

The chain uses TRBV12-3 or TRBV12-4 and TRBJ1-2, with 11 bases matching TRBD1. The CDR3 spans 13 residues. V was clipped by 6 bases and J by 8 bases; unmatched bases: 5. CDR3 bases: TGTGCCAGCAGCCCCGGGACAGGGGGGGGCTACACCTTC. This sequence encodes CASSPGTGGGYTF.

The CDR3 sequence is CASSLGGRERMFF. For the CDR3, the DNA is TGTGCCAGCAGTTTGGGGGGGCGGGAACGGATGTTTTTT. V and J are TRBV28 and TRBJ2-2, with D possibly being TRBD2 (7 bases). Germline V gene sequence: CDR1 MDHEN, CDR2 SYDVKM. V lost 3 bases and J 15 bases, leaving 17 bases between the germline ends. The CDR3 length is 13 residues.

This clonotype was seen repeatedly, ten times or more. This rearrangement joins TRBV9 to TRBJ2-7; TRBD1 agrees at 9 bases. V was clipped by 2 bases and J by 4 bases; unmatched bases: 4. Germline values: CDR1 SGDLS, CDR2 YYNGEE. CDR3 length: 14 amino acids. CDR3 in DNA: TGTGCCAGCAGCGTGGGGACAGGGATATACGAGCAGTACTTC. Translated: CASSVGTGIYEQYF. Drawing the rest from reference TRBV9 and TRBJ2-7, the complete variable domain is DSGVTQTPKHLITATGQRVTLRCSPRSGDLSVYWYQQSLDQGLQFLIQYYNGEERAKGNILERFSAQQFPDLHSELNLSSLELGDSALYFCASSVGTGIYEQYFGPGTRLTVT.